The subject of this entry is one T cell receptor beta chain. Its antigen remains unknown. Scientists ran DNA taken from cultured CD4+ T cells through the Oncomine TCR Beta short-read assay for sequencing. One entry per CDR3 protein results from TCRdb running MiXCR on the PCR reads. The sample shows 25,000 to 30,000 distinct CDR3 sequences, roughly a third of them seen only once. The data belong to a study of vaccination and CD4 T cells after COVID-19. Per germline, CDR1 LNHDA and CDR2 SQIVND (reference sequence). The trim removed 5 bases at V and 5 bases at J, leaving 5 bases unmatched. This CDR3 region has 13 residues. The time point here: late sampling 161 to 241 days after vaccination in a few convalescent patients. As to treatment: approximately 11-day PBMC culture with coronavirus spike peptide pools or control peptides (ViraFEST assay).

Sequencing was performed on CD4+ T cells from blood, cultured in vitro, taken about 7 months after SARS-CoV-2 vaccination. The chain uses TRBV19 and TRBJ2-7, with TRBD1 identical over 8 bases. This clonotype was sampled from a human donor who had recovered from COVID-19. The CDR3 here is CASSPGGWDEQYF. The CDR3 DNA sequence: TGTGCCAGTAGTCCAGGGGGCTGGGACGAGCAGTACTTC.